This TCR beta chain was recovered during a study of radiotherapy plus CTLA-4 blockade in lung cancer. Whole-study findings and limits: Early blood T cell clone changes and increased post-radiation serum interferon-beta were reportedly the strongest response predictors.

Note on this clone: Its cognate antigen is unknown.

Germline CDR1 is GTSNPN and CDR2 is SVGIG (reference sequence). CDR3 length: 11 residues. V lost 3 bases and J lost 3, with 3 bases in between. Each patient with chemo-refractory metastatic non-small-cell lung cancer was treated with focal radiation plus CTLA-4 blockade using ipilimumab. Using immunoSEQ multiplex PCR, the repertoire was profiled, and TCRdb retains in-frame clones only, with some absent. The table has about 73,000 clones, around 86% seen once. The material sequenced was peripheral blood, taken from a patient treated with radiotherapy plus ipilimumab. The TCR comes from a human donor with non-small cell lung cancer that progressed on radiotherapy plus ipilimumab. V and J are TRBV30 and TRBJ2-1, with D unclear. CDR3 sequence: CAWRNYNEQFF. The CDR3 nucleotides are TGTGCCTGGAGGAACTACAATGAGCAGTTCTTC.